This TCR beta chain is from a study of CD8+ T cells in alopecia areata. Background on the study: A regimen of oral tofacitinib, 5 to 10 mg twice daily, was given to treated patients. General study points: Scalp samples also contribute reads from the resident alphabeta T cells found in normal skin.

This clone has a single count. The antigen is not known. Peripheral blood and lesional scalp punch biopsies were taken from alopecia areata patients. V was trimmed by 6 bases and J by 1 base, leaving 9 bases between them. CDR1 is SEHNR and CDR2 is FQNEAQ in the germline V gene (reference sequence). The CDR3 totals 13 residues. cDNA reverse transcribed from extracted RNA served as the sequencing template. The protocol was immunoSEQ multiplex PCR, while the TCRdb copy is restricted to in-frame clones and leaves out a portion. This table has 220,000 or so clones, roughly 57% appearing once. The genes are TRBV7-9 and TRBJ1-2; TRBD1 might be the D (6 bases). This specimen was CD4+ T cells sorted from blood, taken at week 0. The source of this sequence is a human donor with alopecia areata. DNA for the CDR3: TGTGCCAGCAGTTTACAGGGTAACTATGGCTACACCTTC. Amino acids: CASSLQGNYGYTF.